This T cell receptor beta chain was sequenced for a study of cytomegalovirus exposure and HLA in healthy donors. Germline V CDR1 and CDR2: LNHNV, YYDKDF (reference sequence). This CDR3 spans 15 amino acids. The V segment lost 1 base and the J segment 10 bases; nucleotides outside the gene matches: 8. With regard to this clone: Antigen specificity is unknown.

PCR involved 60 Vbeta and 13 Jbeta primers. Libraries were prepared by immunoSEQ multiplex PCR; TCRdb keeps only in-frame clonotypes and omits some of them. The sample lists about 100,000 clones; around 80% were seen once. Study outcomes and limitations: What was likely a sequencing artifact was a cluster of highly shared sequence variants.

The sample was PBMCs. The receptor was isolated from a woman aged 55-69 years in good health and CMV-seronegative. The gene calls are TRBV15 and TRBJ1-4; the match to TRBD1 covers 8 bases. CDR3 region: CATSRVQDRGSKLFF. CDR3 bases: TGTGCCACCAGCAGAGTCCAAGACAGGGGATCAAAACTGTTTTTT.